One sample yielded the 32 T cell receptor beta chains listed below, sequenced in a study of T cells in Graves' hyperthyroidism and ophthalmopathy. Authors of the study amplified TCR beta CDR3 regions from RNA transcripts. HTBI primers were used for first-round RT-PCR of the TCR CDR3. TCRdb re-analysed the multiplex PCR reads in MiXCR, keeping a single row per CDR3 protein. The data contain a few hundred thousand distinct CDR3 sequences, 15% to 18% of them seen just once; the ten biggest clones take up around a quarter. Input material: blood. The receptors derive from a woman under 30 with Graves' hyperthyroidism that later progressed to Graves' ophthalmopathy.

Many counts were recorded for this clonotype. CDR3 in amino acids: CASSPTGGGNNEQFF. CDR3 DNA: TGTGCCAGCTCACCTACGGGAGGGGGAAACAATGAGCAGTTCTTC. The chain couples TRBV18 to TRBJ2-1; 8 bases agree with TRBD2. This CDR3 has 15 residues. After removal of 3 bases from V and 5 bases from J, the junction contained 6 bases not matched to a gene. Per the germline V gene, CDR1 is KGHSH and CDR2 is LQKENI.

Note on this clonotype: This could be a read error, since a much larger clone is one nucleotide away. The V gene is TRBV2, the J gene TRBJ2-1; D not certain. The CDR3 contains 10 residues. Germline V gene data show CDR1 as SNHLY and CDR2 as FYNNEI. The DNA of the CDR3 is TGTACCAGCTGGGGCAATGAGCAGTTCTTC. Its protein is CTSWGNEQFF.

The rearrangement uses TRBV14 and TRBJ1-3; tentative D call: TRBD1 (5 bases). From germline, CDR1 is SGHDN and CDR2 FVKESK. The CDR3 has 20 residues. The V end lost 0 bases, the J end lost 4 bases, and 25 bases lay between the germline ends. The CDR3 region has the DNA TGTGCCAGCAGCCAAGAAGTGTGGGACTTAAGTTACCGGGACGGAAACACCATATATTTT. Translating it yields CASSQEVWDLSYRDGNTIYF.

There are many counts of this clonotype. The V call is TRBV29-1, the J call TRBJ2-3, with D perhaps assigned TRBD1 or TRBD2 (5 bases each). CDR3 length: 15 residues. Trimming took 7 bases from V and 0 from J, leaving 17 bases between them. Germline V lookup: CDR1 SQVTM, CDR2 ANQGSEA. The DNA for the CDR3 is TGCAGCGCCGAGGGGTCTAGCAGTAGCACAGATACGCAGTATTTT. Translated: CSAEGSSSSTDTQYF.

This clonotype came up a few times. The chain uses TRBV12-3 or TRBV12-4 and TRBJ2-4; 10 bases align to TRBD2. V lost 3 bases to trimming and J lost 0 bases; unmatched junction nucleotides: 11. CDR3 length: 19 amino acids. DNA of the CDR3: TGTGCCAGCAGTTTGGGGCTAGCGGGAGTATATTCAGCCAAAAACATTCAGTACTTC. This codes for CASSLGLAGVYSAKNIQYF.

This clonotype was detected ten times or more. V and J are TRBV27 and TRBJ2-7, with TRBD1 identical over 9 bases. Germline CDR1 reads MNHEY; CDR2 reads SMNVEV (reference sequence). The V and J ends lost 5 bases and 3 bases, in that order; junction bases with no gene match: 8. The CDR3 is 15 residues long. The CDR3 DNA reads as TGTGCCAGCAGTGGATCCGGGACAGGGCTCTACGAGCAGTACTTC. Translation gives CASSGSGTGLYEQYF.

This clonotype was counted between two and nine times. The rearrangement links TRBV29-1 to TRBJ1-1; D is unclear. With 5 bases removed from V and 4 bases from J, the gap between germline ends came to 8 bases. CDR1 is SQVTM, CDR2 ANQGSEA, per germline. The CDR3 length is 11 residues. The CDR3 sequence is CSVLVGTEAFF. For the CDR3, the DNA is TGCAGCGTTTTGGTGGGCACTGAAGCTTTCTTT.

Comments on this clonotype: Its ends do not fully match the called genes, so a read error is possible. This rearrangement joins TRBV6-1 to TRBJ2-4; D gene ambiguous. CDR3 size: 13 residues. The V gene's germline CDR1 is MNHNS and CDR2 SASEGT. Here the CDR3 DNA reads TGTGCCAGCAGTGAAGTTGGGGTGAACATTCACTACTTC. Its translation: CASSEVGVNIHYF.

This clonotype was observed a handful of times. The rearrangement links TRBV20-1 to TRBJ1-5; 7 nucleotides line up with TRBD1. Germline V gene lookup returns CDR1 DFQATT and CDR2 SNEGSKA (reference sequence). J was trimmed by 7 bases and V by 1 base; bases with no gene match: 10. The length of the CDR3 is 15 residues. The CDR3: CSARADKGAWQPQHF. CDR3 nucleotides: TGCAGTGCTAGAGCGGACAAGGGGGCATGGCAGCCCCAGCATTTT.

This clonotype was seen many times. CDR3 amino acids: CASSSGTSETYEQYF. For the CDR3, the DNA is TGTGCCAGCAGCTCTGGGACTAGCGAAACTTACGAGCAGTACTTC. The chain combines TRBV7-9 with TRBJ2-7; TRBD2 matches 10 bases. V lost 4 bases, J lost 4 bases, and 7 bases stayed unmatched. This CDR3 contains 15 residues. Germline V lookup: CDR1 SEHNR, CDR2 FQNEAQ (reference sequence). Supplemented by reference TRBV7-9 and TRBJ2-7, the full variable domain reads DTGVSQNPRHKITKRGQNVTFRCDPISEHNRLYWYRQTLGQGPEFLTYFQNEAQLEKSRLLSDRFSAERPKGSFSTLEIQRTEQGDSAMYLCASSSGTSETYEQYFGPGTRLTVT.

This clonotype was seen ten or more times. The chain recombines TRBV20-1 with TRBJ2-1; no reliable D call. The CDR3 has 15 amino acids. Looked up from germline, CDR1 is DFQATT and CDR2 is SNEGSKA (reference sequence). Between the trimmed V and J ends, which lost 0 bases and 2 bases, there was a span of 11 bases. The CDR3 protein is CSARDPTVTYNEQFF. In DNA, the CDR3 is TGCAGTGCTAGAGATCCCACGGTGACCTACAATGAGCAGTTCTTC.

This clonotype showed up many times. The chain couples TRBV7-8 to TRBJ2-7; D is perhaps TRBD1 (6 bases). Germline V lookup: CDR1 SGHVS, CDR2 FQNEAQ. This CDR3 spans 14 amino acids. With 4 bases removed from V and 2 bases from J, the gap between germline ends came to 12 bases. In DNA, the CDR3 is TGTGCCAGCAGCTCCATCGGACAGCCCTACGAGCAGTACTTC. Protein: CASSSIGQPYEQYF.

At least ten counts were recorded for this clonotype. The rearrangement links TRBV6-1 to TRBJ1-1; no firm D call. The CDR3 is 14 residues long. V lost 7 bases, J lost 4 bases, and 16 bases lay in between. Germline values: CDR1 MNHNS, CDR2 SASEGT. The DNA of the CDR3 is TGTGCCAGCACCCCGAGCGGGGTTTCCACTGAAGCTTTCTTT. It specifies CASTPSGVSTEAFF.

On this clonotype itself: At one end the junction does not follow the germline gene, possibly because of a read error. This chain uses TRBV6-9 with TRBJ2-1; 7 positions agree with TRBD2. The CDR3 loop spans 16 amino acids. CDR1 is MNHGY and CDR2 is SVAAGI in the germline V gene. The CDR3 DNA reads as TGTGTCAGCAGTTCCTTGGGTGCGGGAGACCACAATGAGCAGTTCTTC. Protein sequence: CVSSSLGAGDHNEQFF.

This clonotype occurred many times. V is TRBV4-1 and J is TRBJ2-1, with D possibly TRBD2 on 6 matching bases. CDR1 is MGHRA, CDR2 YSYEKL, per germline. Trimming pared 2 bases from V and 4 bases from J, leaving 12 bases between. This CDR3 comprises 15 residues. The chain's CDR3 is CASSQRETGYNEQFF. The CDR3 DNA follows: TGCGCCAGCAGCCAACGGGAGACGGGGTACAATGAGCAGTTCTTC.

This clonotype was recorded at least ten times. This chain joins TRBV12-3 or TRBV12-4 and TRBJ1-6; tentative D call: TRBD1 (5 bases). The V end was cut by 6 bases, the J end by 10 bases, with 19 bases between. The CDR3 runs to 15 residues. In DNA form, the CDR3 reads TGTGCCAGCAGACTTGACAGTGGGGCAGGATCACCCCTCCACTTT. Protein product: CASRLDSGAGSPLHF.

This rearrangement joins TRBV9 to TRBJ2-3; a possible D gene is TRBD2 (5 bases). The CDR3 covers 15 residues. The germline CDR1 and CDR2 sequences are SGDLS and YYNGEE. Trimming pared 0 bases from V and 0 bases from J, leaving 8 bases between. The CDR3 protein is CASSVEVASTDTQYF. CDR3 nucleotides: TGTGCCAGCAGCGTAGAGGTAGCGAGCACAGATACGCAGTATTTT.

This clonotype was seen at least ten times. V and J are TRBV3-1 and TRBJ1-1; TRBD1 is a possible D gene (5 bases). V gave up 3 bases and J gave up 3 bases, with 8 bases separating them. Germline CDR1 and CDR2: LGHDT and YNNKEL (reference sequence). The CDR3 has 13 amino acids. CDR3 in amino acids: CASSHQTDTEAFF. DNA for the CDR3: TGTGCCAGCAGCCACCAGACAGACACTGAAGCTTTCTTT. The variable domain in full, with the rest retrieved from reference TRBV3-1 and TRBJ1-1, is DTAVSQTPKYLVTQMGNDKSIKCEQNLGHDTMYWYKQDSKKFLKIMFSYNNKELIINETVPNRFSPKSPDKAHLNLHINSLELGDSAVYFCASSHQTDTEAFFGQGTRLTVV.

This clonotype was recorded a few times. The chain employs TRBV20-1 and TRBJ2-3; D tentatively fits TRBD1 or TRBD2 (5 bases each). Germline-derived CDR1 and CDR2 are DFQATT and SNEGSKA (reference sequence). The CDR3 consists of 14 residues. Trimming took 2 bases from V and 0 from J, leaving 9 bases between them. Here the CDR3 DNA reads TGCAGTGCTAGATCGGGACCTAGCACAGATACGCAGTATTTT. Amino acid sequence: CSARSGPSTDTQYF.

This clonotype came up a few times. The chain is built from TRBV7-2 and TRBJ1-1; weak D call: TRBD1 (6 bases). The CDR3 runs to 20 residues. Germline CDR1 is SGHTA and CDR2 is FQGNSA. Trimming removed 2 bases from V and 6 bases from J, with 31 bases in between. The CDR3, as DNA: TGTGCCAGCAGCTTATCTGGCAGGGGTATAGACATTCAGCGTTTGGCTGAAGCTTTCTTT. Its translation is CASSLSGRGIDIQRLAEAFF.

This clonotype was seen at least ten times. This sequence joins TRBV19 and TRBJ2-1; 7 bases fit TRBD2. V was pared by 3 bases and J by 4 bases, with 9 bases of the junction left unmatched. From germline, CDR1 is LNHDA and CDR2 SQIVND (reference sequence). The CDR3 contains 16 residues. The CDR3 protein is CASSISGLSKYNEQFF. The CDR3 bases are TGTGCCAGTAGTATCTCGGGACTATCGAAATACAATGAGCAGTTCTTC.

This clonotype was found many times. The chain links TRBV19 to TRBJ1-5; D gene uncertain. This CDR3 has 13 amino acids. Germline-derived CDR1 and CDR2 are LNHDA and SQIVND (reference sequence). V was trimmed by 3 bases and J by 3 bases, leaving 6 bases between them. The CDR3 loop is CASSIANNQPQHF. The CDR3 DNA sequence: TGTGCCAGTAGTATTGCAAACAATCAGCCCCAGCATTTT.

As concerns this clonotype: A much larger clone lies a single base off, so this may be a read error. The chain recombines TRBV20-1 with TRBJ2-1; the D is unclear. The germline V and J ends were trimmed by 6 bases and 8 bases, with 20 bases remaining between them. The CDR3 covers 14 residues. CDR1 and CDR2 (germline): DFQATT, SNEGSKA (reference sequence). CDR3 in DNA: TGCAGTGCCCCAACTCTCGATGGTTTCGATGAGCAGTTCTTC. It specifies CSAPTLDGFDEQFF.

This clonotype was counted a few times. The rearrangement uses TRBV19 and TRBJ2-1; D may match TRBD1 or TRBD2 (6 bases each). V lost 2 bases, J lost 7 bases, and 15 bases lay in between. The CDR3 runs to 15 residues. CDR1 is LNHDA, CDR2 SQIVND, per germline (reference sequence). The CDR3 here is CASSIIGEDRNEQFF. The CDR3 nucleotides are TGTGCCAGTAGTATAATCGGGGAGGACAGAAATGAGCAGTTCTTC.

This clonotype occurred many times. The chain carries TRBV20-1 and TRBJ2-1; TRBD2 matches 9 bases. The CDR3 totals 15 residues. With 5 bases clipped from V and 7 bases from J, the junction kept 12 bases outside the gene matches. Germline V lookup: CDR1 DFQATT, CDR2 SNEGSKA (reference sequence). The CDR3 DNA follows: TGCAGTGCTTCCGAAGGGGTAGCGGGAGTTAATGAGCAGTTCTTC. This gives the protein CSASEGVAGVNEQFF.

The chain joins TRBV6-2 or TRBV6-3 to TRBJ2-3; TRBD2 might be the D (5 bases). There are 14 residues in the CDR3. Per the germline V gene, CDR1 is MNHEY and CDR2 is SVGEGT. Trimming took 3 bases from V and 4 from J, leaving 11 bases between them. CDR3 sequence (DNA): TGTGCCAGCAGTTATGTGGGAGCTTCAGATACGCAGTATTTT. Translation: CASSYVGASDTQYF.

This clonotype was recorded a few times. Germline and junction disagree at one end, which may indicate a read error. This chain joins TRBV7-2 and TRBJ1-5; 7 bases line up with TRBD1. The V gene's germline CDR1 is SGHTA and CDR2 FQGNSA. The CDR3 contains 14 residues. The CDR3 here is CASSLELDRQPQHF. CDR3 bases: TGTGCCAGCAGCTTAGAACTGGACAGGCAGCCCCAACATTTT.

In this sample, this clonotype turned up many times. This chain connects TRBV4-3 to TRBJ1-5; no clear D. The ends were cut back, 0 bases at V and 4 bases at J, with 10 bases in the middle. The germline V gene encodes CDR1 LGHNA and CDR2 YSLEER. CDR3 length: 15 residues. This chain's CDR3 is CASSQDLLGNQPQHF. In DNA, the CDR3 is TGCGCCAGCAGCCAAGATCTCCTGGGAAATCAGCCCCAGCATTTT.

Turning to this clonotype: A much more abundant neighbour one base away suggests this may be a read error. The V and J genes are TRBV28 and TRBJ1-5, with 10 positions matching TRBD1. The J segment lost 5 bases and the V segment lost 9 bases, leaving 16 bases of the junction unmatched. The CDR3 runs to 17 residues. CDR1 and CDR2 (germline): MDHEN, SYDVKM. The CDR3 loop reads CASTTGQGLGSYQPQHF. Here the CDR3 DNA reads TGTGCCAGTACCACGGGACAGGGGCTTGGGAGCTATCAGCCCCAGCATTTT.

This clonotype has ten or more counts. The chain combines TRBV20-1 with TRBJ2-3; D is unclear. Germline CDR1 and CDR2: DFQATT and SNEGSKA (reference sequence). The CDR3 loop spans 15 amino acids. V lost 0 bases to trimming and J lost 7 bases, with 17 bases between them. CDR3 DNA: TGCAGTGCTAGAGATCCGTCTAACTACGAGTATACGCAGTATTTT. Translation: CSARDPSNYEYTQYF.

To note about this clonotype: Just one base apart from a much larger clone, this may be a read error. The chain uses TRBV7-9 and TRBJ2-3; either TRBD1 or TRBD2 may fit D (5 bases each). In germline, CDR1 is SEHNR, CDR2 FQNEAQ (reference sequence). This CDR3 spans 19 amino acids. CDR3 protein: CASSFGHLGDFLKADTHYF. CDR3 nucleotides: TGTGCCAGCAGCTTCGGGCATTTGGGGGATTTCCTGAAGGCAGATACGCACTATTTT.

This clonotype was recorded only once. A much larger clone sits a single nucleotide away, making a read error possible. This chain uses TRBV2 with TRBJ1-2; D is undetermined. The V gene lost 3 bases and the J gene lost 1 base, with 18 bases spanning the gap. The CDR3 runs to 17 residues. Germline-derived CDR1 and CDR2 are SNHLY and FYNNEI. For the CDR3, the DNA is TGTGCCAGCAGTGAGAACACACCCGAGGGCATTAACTATGGCTACACCTTC. This codes for CASSENTPEGINYGYTF.